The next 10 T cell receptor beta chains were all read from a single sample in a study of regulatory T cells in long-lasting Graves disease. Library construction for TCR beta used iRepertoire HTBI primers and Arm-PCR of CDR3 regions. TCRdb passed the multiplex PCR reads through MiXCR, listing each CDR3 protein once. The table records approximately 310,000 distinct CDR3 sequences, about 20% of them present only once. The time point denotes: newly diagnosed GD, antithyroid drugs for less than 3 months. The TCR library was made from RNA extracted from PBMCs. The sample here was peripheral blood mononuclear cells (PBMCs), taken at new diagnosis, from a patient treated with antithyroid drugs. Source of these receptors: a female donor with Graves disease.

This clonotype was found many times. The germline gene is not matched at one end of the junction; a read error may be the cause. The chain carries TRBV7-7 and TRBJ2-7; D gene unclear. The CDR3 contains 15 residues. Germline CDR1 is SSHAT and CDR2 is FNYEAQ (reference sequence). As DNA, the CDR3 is TGTGCTAGCACCCGAACGTTGGTCGGTCGTGCCGAGCAGTACTTC. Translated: CASTRTLVGRAEQYF.

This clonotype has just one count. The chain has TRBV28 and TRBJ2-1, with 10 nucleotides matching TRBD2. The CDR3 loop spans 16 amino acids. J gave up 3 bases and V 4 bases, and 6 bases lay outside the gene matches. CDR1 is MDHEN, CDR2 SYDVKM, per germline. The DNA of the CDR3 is TGTGCCAGCAGTTCCACTAGCGGGATGAGCTACAATGAGCAGTTCTTC. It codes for CASSSTSGMSYNEQFF. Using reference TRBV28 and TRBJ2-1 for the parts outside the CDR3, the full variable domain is DVKVTQSSRYLVKRTGEKVFLECVQDMDHENMFWYRQDPGLGLRLIYFSYDVKMKEKGDIPEGYSVSREKKERFSLILESASTNQTSMYLCASSSTSGMSYNEQFFGPGTRLTVL.

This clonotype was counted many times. CDR3 region: CASSHGERVETQYF. The CDR3 nucleotides are TGTGCCAGCAGCCATGGTGAAAGGGTAGAGACCCAGTACTTC. The V call is TRBV3-1, the J call TRBJ2-5; D is unresolved. V was clipped by 3 bases and J by 4 bases, with 12 bases between them. Germline V lookup: CDR1 LGHDT, CDR2 YNNKEL (reference sequence). The length of the CDR3 is 14 residues.

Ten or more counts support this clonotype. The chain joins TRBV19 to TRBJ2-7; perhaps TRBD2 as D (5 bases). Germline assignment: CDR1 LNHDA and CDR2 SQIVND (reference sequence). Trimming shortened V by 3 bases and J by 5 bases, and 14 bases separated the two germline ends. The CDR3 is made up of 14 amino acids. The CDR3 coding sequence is TGTGCCAGTAGTATGTGGGGAGAGGGTCACGAGCAGTACTTC. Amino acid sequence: CASSMWGEGHEQYF. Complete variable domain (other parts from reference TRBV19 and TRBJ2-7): DGGITQSPKYLFRKEGQNVTLSCEQNLNHDAMYWYRQDPGQGLRLIYYSQIVNDFQKGDIAEGYSVSREKKESFPLTVTSAQKNPTAFYLCASSMWGEGHEQYFGPGTRLTVT.

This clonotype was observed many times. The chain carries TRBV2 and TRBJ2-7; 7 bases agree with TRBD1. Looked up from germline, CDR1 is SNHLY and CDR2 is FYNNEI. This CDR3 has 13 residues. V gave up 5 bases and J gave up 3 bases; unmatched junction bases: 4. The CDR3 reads CASSPDRDYEQYF. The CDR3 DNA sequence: TGTGCCAGCAGTCCAGACAGGGACTACGAGCAGTACTTC.

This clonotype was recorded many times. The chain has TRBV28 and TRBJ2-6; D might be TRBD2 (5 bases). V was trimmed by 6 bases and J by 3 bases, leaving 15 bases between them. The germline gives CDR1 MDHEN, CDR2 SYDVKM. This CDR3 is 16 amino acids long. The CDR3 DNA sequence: TGTGCCAGCAGCCCTATGTGGACTGGTGGGGCCAACGTCCTGACTTTC. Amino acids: CASSPMWTGGANVLTF.

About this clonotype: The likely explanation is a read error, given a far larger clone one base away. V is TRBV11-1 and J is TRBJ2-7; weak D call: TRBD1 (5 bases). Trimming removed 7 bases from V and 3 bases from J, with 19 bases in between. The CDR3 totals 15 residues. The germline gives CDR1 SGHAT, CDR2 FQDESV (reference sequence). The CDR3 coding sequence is TGTGCCAGCACCAGCATGTCAGGGAAGGACTACGAGCAGTACTTC. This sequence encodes CASTSMSGKDYEQYF.

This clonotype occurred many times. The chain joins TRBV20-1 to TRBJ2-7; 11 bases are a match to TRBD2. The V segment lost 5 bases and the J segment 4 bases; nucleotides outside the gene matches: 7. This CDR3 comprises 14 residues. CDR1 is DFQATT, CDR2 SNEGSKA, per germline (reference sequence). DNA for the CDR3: TGCAGTGCTGGGACTAGCGGTATCGCGTACGAGCAGTACTTC. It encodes CSAGTSGIAYEQYF.

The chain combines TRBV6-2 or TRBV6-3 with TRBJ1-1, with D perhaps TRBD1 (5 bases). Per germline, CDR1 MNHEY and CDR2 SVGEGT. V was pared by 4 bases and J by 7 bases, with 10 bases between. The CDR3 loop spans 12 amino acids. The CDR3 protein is CASSSGLFEAFF. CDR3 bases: TGTGCCAGCAGTTCGGGGCTTTTTGAAGCTTTCTTT.

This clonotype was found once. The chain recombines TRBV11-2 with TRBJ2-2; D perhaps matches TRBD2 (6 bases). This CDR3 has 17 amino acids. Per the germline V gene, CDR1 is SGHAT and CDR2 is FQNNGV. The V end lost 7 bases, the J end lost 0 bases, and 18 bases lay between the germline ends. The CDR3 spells CASTTGGSSSNTGELFF. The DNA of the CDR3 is TGTGCCAGCACCACTGGGGGGAGCTCTTCGAACACCGGGGAGCTGTTTTTT.